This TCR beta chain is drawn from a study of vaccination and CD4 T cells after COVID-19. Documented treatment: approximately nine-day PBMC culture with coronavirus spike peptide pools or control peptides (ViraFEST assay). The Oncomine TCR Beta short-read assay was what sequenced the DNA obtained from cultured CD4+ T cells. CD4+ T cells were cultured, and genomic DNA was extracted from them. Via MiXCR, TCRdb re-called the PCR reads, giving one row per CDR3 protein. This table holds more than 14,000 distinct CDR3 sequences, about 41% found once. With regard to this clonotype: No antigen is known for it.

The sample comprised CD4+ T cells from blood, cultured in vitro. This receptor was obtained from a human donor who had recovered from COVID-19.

CDR3 in DNA: TGTGCCAGCAGTGAAGCAATGAGGGGGCCCGGATATGGCTACACCTTC. Residues: CASSEAMRGPGYGYTF. V and J are TRBV2 and TRBJ1-2, with 7 bases that match TRBD1. The J segment lost 5 bases and the V segment lost 0 bases, leaving 9 bases of the junction unmatched. CDR3 size: 16 residues. The germline V gene encodes CDR1 SNHLY and CDR2 FYNNEI.